These 18 T cell receptor beta chains originate from one sample sequenced in a study of T cells in Graves' hyperthyroidism and ophthalmopathy. Regions amplified from RNA transcripts were the TCR beta CDR3 regions. An initial round of RT-PCR targeting the TCR CDR3 relied on the HTBI primer set. One entry per CDR3 protein, called by TCRdb with MiXCR from the multiplex PCR reads. The sample lists under 400,000 distinct CDR3 sequences; around a fifth were seen once. Sequenced: blood. These receptors all come from a woman in her 50s with Graves' hyperthyroidism.

This clonotype was observed at least ten times. The rearrangement links TRBV7-8 to TRBJ2-7; 14 nucleotides match TRBD2. V dropped 5 bases and J dropped 3; count of bases not matched to a gene: 6. The CDR3 runs 16 residues. CDR1 is SGHVS, CDR2 FQNEAQ, per germline. The CDR3 loop reads CASSEGLAGVGYEQYF. In DNA form, the CDR3 reads TGTGCCAGCAGCGAGGGACTAGCGGGAGTAGGCTACGAGCAGTACTTC.

In this sample, this clonotype turned up many times. The chain employs TRBV2 and TRBJ1-5; a weak D match, TRBD1 (5 bases). V was pared by 0 bases and J by 0 bases, with 12 bases between. Germline V gene data show CDR1 as SNHLY and CDR2 as FYNNEI. This CDR3 is built from 17 residues. CDR3 region: CASSEASAGPSNQPQHF. For the CDR3, the DNA is TGTGCCAGCAGTGAAGCTTCGGCGGGACCTAGCAATCAGCCCCAGCATTTT.

This clonotype was detected ten times or more. The V gene is TRBV5-5, the J gene TRBJ2-1; 9 bases align to TRBD2. The germline CDR1 and CDR2 sequences are SGHKS and YYEKEE (reference sequence). V shed 3 bases and J 6 bases; nucleotides not matched to a gene: 7. The CDR3 contains 15 residues. This chain's CDR3 is CASSYRTSVINEQFF. The DNA of the CDR3 is TGTGCCAGCAGCTACCGGACTAGCGTTATCAATGAGCAGTTCTTC.

This clonotype was seen ten or more times. V usage is TRBV11-1 and J usage is TRBJ2-5, with 9 nucleotides matching TRBD1. CDR1 is SGHAT and CDR2 is FQDESV in the germline V gene (reference sequence). The CDR3 runs 15 residues. The ends lost 2 bases at V and 3 bases at J; junction bases unmatched: 4. The CDR3 sequence is CASSLPGTGKETQYF. The CDR3 nucleotides are TGTGCCAGCAGCTTACCCGGGACAGGGAAAGAGACCCAGTACTTC.

This clonotype appeared many times. V and J are TRBV6-1 and TRBJ1-1; D might be TRBD1 (5 bases). The germline V and J ends were trimmed by 8 bases and 8 bases, with 18 bases remaining between them. This CDR3 region has 13 residues. CDR1 is MNHNS and CDR2 is SASEGT in the germline V gene. This CDR3 is CASWTSGRLEAFF. CDR3 nucleotides: TGTGCCAGCTGGACCTCGGGACGGCTCGAAGCTTTCTTT.

This clonotype was seen repeatedly, ten times or more. CDR3 loop: CASSLVGAETQYF. The CDR3 bases are TGTGCCAGCAGTTTAGTAGGGGCAGAGACCCAGTACTTC. The V and J genes are TRBV12-3 or TRBV12-4 and TRBJ2-5; D is perhaps TRBD1 (5 bases). CDR3 length: 13 residues. V was pared by 1 base and J by 4 bases, with 7 bases between.

This chain links TRBV6-5 with TRBJ1-5; no clear D gene. V was shortened by 3 bases and J by 3 bases, with 6 bases between the two germline ends. Germline V gene lookup returns CDR1 MNHEY and CDR2 SVGAGI. The CDR3 has 13 residues. The CDR3 nucleotides are TGTGCCAGCAGTTATCCCGCCAATCAGCCCCAGCATTTT. This sequence encodes CASSYPANQPQHF.

This clonotype occurred a few times. In nucleotides, the CDR3 is TGTGCCAGCAGCTTGGCTACAGGAGTCCTCACTGAAGCTTTCTTT. Translated, it gives CASSLATGVLTEAFF. V is TRBV5-5 and J is TRBJ1-1; D possibly corresponds to TRBD1 (5 bases). The CDR3 consists of 15 residues. CDR1 SGHKS and CDR2 YYEKEE come from the germline V gene (reference sequence). V lost 0 bases and J lost 4, with 13 bases in between.

This clonotype was seen at least ten times. V and J are TRBV19 and TRBJ1-1; tentatively, D is TRBD1 (6 bases). The germline V gene encodes CDR1 LNHDA and CDR2 SQIVND (reference sequence). V was cut by 4 bases and J by 1 base, with 10 bases left in between. This CDR3 is 14 amino acids long. CDR3 in DNA: TGTGCCAGTAGTAAAGGGGGTTGGAACACTGAAGCTTTCTTT. Translation gives CASSKGGWNTEAFF.

This clonotype was seen repeatedly, ten times or more. V and J are TRBV6-2 or TRBV6-3 and TRBJ1-4; 7 nucleotides align to TRBD1. The V segment lost 6 bases and the J segment 0 bases; nucleotides outside the gene matches: 4. The V gene's germline CDR1 is MNHEY and CDR2 SVGEGT. This CDR3 spans 15 amino acids. The CDR3 protein is CASRTTGATNEKLFF. DNA of the CDR3: TGTGCCAGCAGAACTACAGGGGCAACTAATGAAAAACTGTTTTTT.

This clonotype was found many times. The genes are TRBV7-9 and TRBJ2-5, with D perhaps being TRBD1 or TRBD2 (5 bases each). The CDR3 is 13 amino acids. V dropped 5 bases and J dropped 3 bases, with 10 bases sitting between them. Looked up from germline, CDR1 is SEHNR and CDR2 is FQNEAQ (reference sequence). CDR3 in DNA: TGTGCCAGCAGCCGGGACCCTAAAGAGACCCAGTACTTC. Its translation is CASSRDPKETQYF. The whole variable domain, remainder taken from reference TRBV7-9 and TRBJ2-5, is DTGVSQNPRHKITKRGQNVTFRCDPISEHNRLYWYRQTLGQGPEFLTYFQNEAQLEKSRLLSDRFSAERPKGSFSTLEIQRTEQGDSAMYLCASSRDPKETQYFGPGTRLLVL.

This clonotype appeared many times. V is TRBV9 and J is TRBJ1-2; 7 bases fit TRBD1. The CDR3 sequence is 15 residues long. J gave up 6 bases and V 3 bases, and 11 bases lay outside the gene matches. CDR1 and CDR2 (germline): SGDLS, YYNGEE. CDR3 coding DNA: TGTGCCAGCAGCGCCCGACAGGGAAGGGGAGATGGCTACACCTTC. Its translation is CASSARQGRGDGYTF.

This clonotype came up many times. J is TRBJ1-1 and V is TRBV12-3 or TRBV12-4; possible D gene TRBD1, 6 bases. CDR3 length equals 17 residues. Trimming pared 6 bases from V and 0 bases from J, leaving 20 bases between. CDR3 nucleotide sequence: TGTGCCAGCAGCCCACTTCGGTACGCAGGGGTGAACACTGAAGCTTTCTTT. Its protein product is CASSPLRYAGVNTEAFF.

This clonotype was found many times. V usage is TRBV30 and J usage is TRBJ2-5, with D uncertain. Germline V gene data show CDR1 as GTSNPN and CDR2 as SVGIG (reference sequence). The V end was cut by 2 bases, the J end by 2 bases, with 12 bases between. This CDR3 spans 14 amino acids. CDR3 coding DNA: TGTGCCTGGAGTAACTTTAGGTCACAAGAGACCCAGTACTTC. Protein sequence: CAWSNFRSQETQYF.

This clonotype was seen only a few times. The gene calls are TRBV28 and TRBJ1-2; TRBD1 agrees at 7 bases. V dropped 10 bases and J dropped 4; count of bases not matched to a gene: 9. Germline V lookup: CDR1 MDHEN, CDR2 SYDVKM. The CDR3 is 13 amino acids. The CDR3 region is CAILGDRVYGYTF. The CDR3 DNA follows: TGTGCCATCCTCGGCGACAGGGTCTATGGCTACACCTTC.

This clonotype was detected ten times or more. The chain joins TRBV20-1 to TRBJ1-2, with D uncertain. V lost 2 bases, J lost 9 bases, and 16 bases lay in between. CDR3 length equals 13 residues. The germline V gene has CDR1 DFQATT and CDR2 SNEGSKA (reference sequence). CDR3 sequence: CSARPGLSFSYTF. CDR3 DNA: TGCAGTGCTAGACCCGGGTTGAGTTTTAGCTACACCTTC.

This clonotype was seen many times. The CDR3 protein is CASSQVSGAGAGELFF. CDR3 sequence (DNA): TGTGCCAGCAGCCAAGTTTCCGGGGCGGGGGCCGGGGAGCTGTTTTTT. The V gene is TRBV3-1, the J gene TRBJ2-2; 7 bases agree with TRBD2. From germline, CDR1 is LGHDT and CDR2 YNNKEL (reference sequence). The CDR3 is 16 amino acids. V was clipped by 1 base and J by 6 bases; unmatched bases: 8.

This chain's CDR3 is CASRGLPRIETQYF. CDR3 in DNA: TGTGCCAGCAGAGGGTTGCCACGTATAGAGACCCAGTACTTC. The chain employs TRBV7-6 and TRBJ2-5; no definite D call. The germline CDR1 and CDR2 sequences are SGHVS and FNYEAQ. The V gene lost 6 bases and the J gene lost 4 bases, with 15 bases spanning the gap. This CDR3 is 14 amino acids long.